This note documents a single T cell receptor beta chain sequence. Seattle researchers signed up patients amid active infection and tracked them longitudinally. Method: immunoSEQ multiplex PCR; TCRdb's copy keeps in-frame clones and lacks some. The table has some 450,000 clones, approximately 89% seen once. The data stem from a study of blood T cell repertoires in COVID-19. The CDR3 runs 13 residues. V was shortened by 7 bases and J by 5 bases, with 14 bases between the two germline ends. Material: peripheral blood. The sequence derives from a woman in her 50s with COVID-19, enrolled during active disease. This chain joins TRBV12-3 or TRBV12-4 and TRBJ2-5; D is uncertain. The CDR3 DNA reads as TGTGCCAGCACCGCTGGTCCGAGGGAGACCCAGTACTTC. Its translation is CASTAGPRETQYF.